The sample holds a few counts of the clone carrying this TCR beta chain. Trimming pared 4 bases from V and 6 bases from J, leaving 26 bases between. Germline CDR1 and CDR2: DFQATT and SNEGSKA (reference sequence). The CDR3 has 17 amino acids. After constant-region reverse-primer amplification, full-length variable regions underwent semi-nested PCR with Nested Universal Primer A. One entry per CDR3 protein, called by TCRdb with MiXCR from the 5' RACE reads. Of about 60,000 distinct CDR3 sequences in the sample, around 30% are singletons; the top ten hold 2% to 2.5%. V and J are TRBV20-1 and TRBJ2-3; either TRBD1 or TRBD2 may fit D (6 bases each). Material for sequencing was tumor-infiltrating naive CD4+ T cells sorted from the breast tumor. Subset: naive CD4+ T cells, CD4+CD45RA+CD25-. This sequence originates from a female donor with breast cancer. The CDR3 coding sequence is TGCAGTGCTACGGGGGACCCCTCTGGGGGCCGAATGGATACGCAGTATTTT. Translated, it gives CSATGDPSGGRMDTQYF.